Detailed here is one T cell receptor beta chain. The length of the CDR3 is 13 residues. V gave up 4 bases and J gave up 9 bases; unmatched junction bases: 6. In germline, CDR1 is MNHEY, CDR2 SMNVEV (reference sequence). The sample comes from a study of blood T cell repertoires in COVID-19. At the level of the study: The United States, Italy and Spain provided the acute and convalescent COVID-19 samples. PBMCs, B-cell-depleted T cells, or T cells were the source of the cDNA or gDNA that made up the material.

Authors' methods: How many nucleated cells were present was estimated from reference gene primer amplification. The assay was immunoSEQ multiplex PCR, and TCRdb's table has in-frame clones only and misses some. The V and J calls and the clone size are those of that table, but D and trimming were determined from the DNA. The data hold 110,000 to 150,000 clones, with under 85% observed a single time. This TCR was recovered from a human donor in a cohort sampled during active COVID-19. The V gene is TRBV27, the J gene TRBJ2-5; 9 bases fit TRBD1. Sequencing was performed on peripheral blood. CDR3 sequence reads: CASSSDRGWAQYF. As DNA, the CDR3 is TGTGCCAGCAGTTCAGACAGGGGGTGGGCCCAGTACTTC.